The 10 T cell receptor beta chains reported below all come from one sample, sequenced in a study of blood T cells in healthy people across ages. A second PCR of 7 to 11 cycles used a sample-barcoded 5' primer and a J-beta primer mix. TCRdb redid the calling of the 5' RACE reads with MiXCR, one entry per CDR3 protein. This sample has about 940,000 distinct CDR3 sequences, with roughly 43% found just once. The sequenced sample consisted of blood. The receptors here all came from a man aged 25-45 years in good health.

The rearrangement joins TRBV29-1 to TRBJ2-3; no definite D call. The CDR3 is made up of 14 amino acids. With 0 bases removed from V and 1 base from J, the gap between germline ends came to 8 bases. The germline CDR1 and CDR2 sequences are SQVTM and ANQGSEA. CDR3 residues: CSVEDLLGTDTQYF. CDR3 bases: TGCAGCGTTGAAGATCTCCTAGGCACAGATACGCAGTATTTT.

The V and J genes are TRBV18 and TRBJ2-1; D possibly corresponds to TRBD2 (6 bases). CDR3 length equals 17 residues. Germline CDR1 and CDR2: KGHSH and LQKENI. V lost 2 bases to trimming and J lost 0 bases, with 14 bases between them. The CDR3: CASSPWGRRASYNEQFF. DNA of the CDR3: TGTGCCAGCTCACCATGGGGTCGGAGGGCCTCCTACAATGAGCAGTTCTTC. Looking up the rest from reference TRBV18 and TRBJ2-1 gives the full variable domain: NAGVMQNPRHLVRRRGQEARLRCSPMKGHSHVYWYRQLPEEGLKFMVYLQKENIIDESGMPKERFSAEFPKEGPSILRIQQVVRGDSAAYFCASSPWGRRASYNEQFFGPGTRLTVL.

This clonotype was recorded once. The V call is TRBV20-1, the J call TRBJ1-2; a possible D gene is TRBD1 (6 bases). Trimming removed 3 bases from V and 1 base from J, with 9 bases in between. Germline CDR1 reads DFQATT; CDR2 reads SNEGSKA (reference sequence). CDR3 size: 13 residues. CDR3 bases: TGCAGTGCTAGCCCAGGGGTTAACTATGGCTACACCTTC. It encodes CSASPGVNYGYTF.

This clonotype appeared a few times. The CDR3 loop is CASSDGQGAGGYTF. CDR3 nucleotide sequence: TGTGCCAGCAGCGACGGACAGGGGGCGGGAGGCTACACCTTC. The chain joins TRBV6-2 or TRBV6-3 to TRBJ1-2, with 11 nucleotides matching TRBD1. The CDR3 loop spans 14 amino acids. In germline, CDR1 is MNHEY, CDR2 SVGEGT. J was trimmed by 8 bases and V by 6 bases; bases with no gene match: 8.

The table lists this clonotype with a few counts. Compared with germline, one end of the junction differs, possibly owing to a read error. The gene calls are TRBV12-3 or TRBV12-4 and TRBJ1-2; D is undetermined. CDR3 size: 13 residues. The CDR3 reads CARSRPWGDGYTF. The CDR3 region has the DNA TGTGCCCGCAGCAGGCCTTGGGGAGATGGTTACACCTTC.

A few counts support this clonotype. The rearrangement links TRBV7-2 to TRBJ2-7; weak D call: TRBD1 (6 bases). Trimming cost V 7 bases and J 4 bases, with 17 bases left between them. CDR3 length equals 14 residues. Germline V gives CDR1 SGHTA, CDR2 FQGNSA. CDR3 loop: CASNIETGLYEQYF. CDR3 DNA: TGTGCCAGCAATATAGAAACAGGGCTGTACGAGCAGTACTTC.

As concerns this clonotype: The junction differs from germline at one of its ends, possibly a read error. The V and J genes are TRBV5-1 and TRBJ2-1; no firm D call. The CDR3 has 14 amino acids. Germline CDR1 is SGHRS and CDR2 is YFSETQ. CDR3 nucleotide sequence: TGCGCCAGCAGCTTGAACAGACCATTCAATGTGCAGTTCTTC. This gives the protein CASSLNRPFNVQFF.

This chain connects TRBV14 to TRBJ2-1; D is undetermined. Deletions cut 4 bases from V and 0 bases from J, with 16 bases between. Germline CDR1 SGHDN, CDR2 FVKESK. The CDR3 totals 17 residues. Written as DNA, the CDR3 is TGTGCCAGCAGCCGAAGGACGGCTACGAGCTCCTACAATGAGCAGTTCTTC. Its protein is CASSRRTATSSYNEQFF.

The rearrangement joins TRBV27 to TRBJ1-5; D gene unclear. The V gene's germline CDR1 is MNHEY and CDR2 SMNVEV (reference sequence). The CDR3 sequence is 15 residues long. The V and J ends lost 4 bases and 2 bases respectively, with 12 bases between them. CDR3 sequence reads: CASSSRVVGNQPQHF. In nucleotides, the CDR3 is TGTGCCAGCAGTTCCCGAGTGGTAGGCAATCAGCCCCAGCATTTT.

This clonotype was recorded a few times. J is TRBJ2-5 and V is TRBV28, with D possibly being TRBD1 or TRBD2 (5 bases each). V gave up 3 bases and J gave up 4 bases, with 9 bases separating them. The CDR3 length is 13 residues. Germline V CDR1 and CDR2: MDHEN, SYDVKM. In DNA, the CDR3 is TGTGCCAGCAGTTTCACGGGGCGAGAGACCCAGTACTTC. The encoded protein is CASSFTGRETQYF.